This entry describes one T cell receptor beta chain. This clonotype was detected only a few times. It has no known antigen specificity. No qualities accompany the bases; no much larger clone lies one base away. This sample is part of a study of response to subunit inactivated influenza vaccine listed by TCRdb under 2018. At the level of the whole study: Deep quantitative profiling of the T cell receptor repertoire was used in the study to follow responses to a trivalent subunit inactivated influenza vaccine. Beyond this particular receptor, the publication reports: According to the authors, only a limited number of new T cells may be recruited by each seasonal influenza vaccination.

Libraries were prepared through RT-PCR. The sequencing machine was an Illumina HiSeq 2500. TCRdb's own reprocessing of the public reads used fastp at Q25 and MiXCR and kept productive beta chains. All rows with the same CDR3 protein become a single entry with the most common DNA and genes. For this sample there are under 950,000 distinct CDR3 sequences; 21% appear just once. The ten largest make up 10% to 13% of the sample. The CDR3 spans 13 residues, from the cysteine through the phenylalanine. The only DNA kept is the CDR3, 39 bases in frame from the first base. Germline trimming amounts to 8 bases on V and 4 bases on J, with 6 as the count of junction bases outside the gene matches. In the germline V gene, CDR1 corresponds to MGHDK and CDR2 to SYGVNS.

The sample consisted of PBMCs from blood, taken 5 days after vaccination. This receptor chain uses TRBV25-1 and TRBJ2-5, with 8 bases in between that match TRBD1. This clonotype originated in a man aged 45 to 65 who received an inactivated influenza vaccine. Donor details come from another sample of the same person, matched by shared clones. The CDR3 in this case is CASAPGQGETQYF. The nucleotides are TGTGCCAGCGCCCCCGGACAGGGAGAGACCCAGTACTTC.